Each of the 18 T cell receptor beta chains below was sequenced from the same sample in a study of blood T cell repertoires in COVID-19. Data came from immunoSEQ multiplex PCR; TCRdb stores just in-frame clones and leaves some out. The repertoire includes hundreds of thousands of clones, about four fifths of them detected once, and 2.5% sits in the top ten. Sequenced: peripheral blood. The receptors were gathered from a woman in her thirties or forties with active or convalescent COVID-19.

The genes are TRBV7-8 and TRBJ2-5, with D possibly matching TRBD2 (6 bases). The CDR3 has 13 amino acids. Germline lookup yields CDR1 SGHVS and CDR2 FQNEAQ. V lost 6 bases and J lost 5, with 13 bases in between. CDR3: CASSLPGGETQYF. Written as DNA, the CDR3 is TGTGCCAGCAGTCTGCCTGGGGGGGAGACCCAGTACTTC. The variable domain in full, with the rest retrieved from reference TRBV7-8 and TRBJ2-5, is GAGVSQSPRYKVAKRGQDVALRCDPISGHVSLFWYQQALGQGPEFLTYFQNEAQLDKSGLPSDRFFAERPEGSVSTLKIQRTQQEDSAVYLCASSLPGGETQYFGPGTRLLVL.

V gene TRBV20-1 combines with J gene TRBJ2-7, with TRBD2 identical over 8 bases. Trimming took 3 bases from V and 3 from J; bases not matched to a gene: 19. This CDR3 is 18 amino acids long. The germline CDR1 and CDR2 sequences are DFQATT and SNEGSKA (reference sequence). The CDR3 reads CSASRGGPGLAGLYEQYF. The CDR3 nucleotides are TGCAGTGCTAGTCGAGGGGGACCCGGCCTAGCGGGTCTCTACGAGCAGTACTTC.

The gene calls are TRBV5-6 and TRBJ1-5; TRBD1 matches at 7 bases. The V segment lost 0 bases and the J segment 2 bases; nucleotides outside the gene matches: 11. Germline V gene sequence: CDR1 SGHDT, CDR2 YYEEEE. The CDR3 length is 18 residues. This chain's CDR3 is CASSLGQGDGRGNQPQHF. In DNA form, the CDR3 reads TGTGCCAGCAGCTTGGGGCAGGGGGACGGGAGGGGCAATCAGCCCCAGCATTTT.

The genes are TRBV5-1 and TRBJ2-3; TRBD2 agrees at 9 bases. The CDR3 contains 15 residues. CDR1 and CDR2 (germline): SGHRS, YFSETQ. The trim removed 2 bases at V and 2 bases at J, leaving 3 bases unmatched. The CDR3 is CASSLAGGHTDTQYF. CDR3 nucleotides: TGCGCCAGCAGCTTAGCGGGGGGTCACACAGATACGCAGTATTTT.

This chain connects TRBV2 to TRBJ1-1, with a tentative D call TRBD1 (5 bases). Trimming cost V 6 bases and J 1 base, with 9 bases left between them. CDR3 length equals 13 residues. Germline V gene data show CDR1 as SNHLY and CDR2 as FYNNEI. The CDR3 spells CASSDQGNTEAFF. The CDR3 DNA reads TGTGCCAGCAGCGACCAGGGGAACACTGAAGCTTTCTTT.

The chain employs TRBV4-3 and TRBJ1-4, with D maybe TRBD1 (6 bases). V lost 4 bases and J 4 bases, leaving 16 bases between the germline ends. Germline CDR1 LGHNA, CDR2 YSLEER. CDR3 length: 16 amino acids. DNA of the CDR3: TGCGCCAGCAGCCGAGATTCAGGGGCCTTTAATGAAAAACTGTTTTTT. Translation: CASSRDSGAFNEKLFF.

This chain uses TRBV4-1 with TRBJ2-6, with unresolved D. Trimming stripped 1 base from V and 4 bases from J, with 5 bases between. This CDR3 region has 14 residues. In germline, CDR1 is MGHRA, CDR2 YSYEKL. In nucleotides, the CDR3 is TGCGCCAGCAGCCAAGCAGGAGGGGCCAACGTCCTGACTTTC. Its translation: CASSQAGGANVLTF.

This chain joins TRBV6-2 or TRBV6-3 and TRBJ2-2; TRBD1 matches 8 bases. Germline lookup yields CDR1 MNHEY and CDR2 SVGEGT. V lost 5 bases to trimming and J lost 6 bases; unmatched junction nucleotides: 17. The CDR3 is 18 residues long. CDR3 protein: CASSQPGKDRAISGELFF. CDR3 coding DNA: TGTGCCAGCAGTCAGCCAGGAAAGGACAGGGCTATTTCCGGGGAGCTGTTTTTT.

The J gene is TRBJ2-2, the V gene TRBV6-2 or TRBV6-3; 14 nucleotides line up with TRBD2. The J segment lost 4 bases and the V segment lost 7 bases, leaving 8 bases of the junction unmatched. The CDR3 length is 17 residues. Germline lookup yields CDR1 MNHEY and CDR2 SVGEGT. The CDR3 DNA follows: TGTGCCAGCACCCCCCGGACTAGCGGGAGGTTCACCGGGGAGCTGTTTTTT. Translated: CASTPRTSGRFTGELFF.

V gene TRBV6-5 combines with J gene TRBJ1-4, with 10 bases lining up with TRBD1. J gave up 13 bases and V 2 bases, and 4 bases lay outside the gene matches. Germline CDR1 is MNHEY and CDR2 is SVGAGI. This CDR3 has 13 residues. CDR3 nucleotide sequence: TGTGCCAGCAGTTACCCAGACAGGGGGCGACTGTTTTTT. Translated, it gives CASSYPDRGRLFF.

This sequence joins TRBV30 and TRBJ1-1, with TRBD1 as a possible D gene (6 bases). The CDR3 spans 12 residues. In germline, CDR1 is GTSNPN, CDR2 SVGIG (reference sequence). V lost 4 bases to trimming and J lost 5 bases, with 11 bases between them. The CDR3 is CAWNRATTEAFF. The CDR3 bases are TGTGCCTGGAACAGGGCGACGACTGAAGCTTTCTTT.

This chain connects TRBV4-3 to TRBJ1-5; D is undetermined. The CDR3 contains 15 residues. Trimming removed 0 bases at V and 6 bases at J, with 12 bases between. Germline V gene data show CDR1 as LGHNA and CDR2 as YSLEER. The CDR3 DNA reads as TGCGCCAGCAGCCAAGATAGCGGACTGGGTCAGCCCCAGCATTTT. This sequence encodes CASSQDSGLGQPQHF.

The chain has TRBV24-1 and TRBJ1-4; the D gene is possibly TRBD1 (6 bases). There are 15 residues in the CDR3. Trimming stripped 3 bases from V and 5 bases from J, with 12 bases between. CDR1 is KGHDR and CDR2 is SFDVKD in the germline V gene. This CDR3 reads CATSDGQTPNEKLFF. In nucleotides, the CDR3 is TGTGCCACCAGTGATGGACAGACACCAAATGAAAAACTGTTTTTT.

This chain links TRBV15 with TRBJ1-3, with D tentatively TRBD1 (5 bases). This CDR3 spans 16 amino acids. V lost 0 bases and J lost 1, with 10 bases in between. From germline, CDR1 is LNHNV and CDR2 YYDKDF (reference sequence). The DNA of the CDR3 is TGTGCCACCAGCAGAGATTTAGGGGTATCTGGAAACACCATATATTTT. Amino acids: CATSRDLGVSGNTIYF.

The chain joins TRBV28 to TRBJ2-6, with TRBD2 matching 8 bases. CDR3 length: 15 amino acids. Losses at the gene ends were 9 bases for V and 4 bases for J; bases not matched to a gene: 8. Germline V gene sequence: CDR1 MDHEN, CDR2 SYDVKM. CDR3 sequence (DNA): TGTGCCAGTCTAACGGGGGGGACGGGGGCCAACGTCCTGACTTTC. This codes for CASLTGGTGANVLTF.

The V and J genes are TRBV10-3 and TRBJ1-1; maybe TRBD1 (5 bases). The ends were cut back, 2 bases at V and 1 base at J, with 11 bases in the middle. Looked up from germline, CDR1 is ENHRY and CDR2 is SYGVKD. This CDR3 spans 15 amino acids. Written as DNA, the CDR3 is TGTGCCATCAGTGAGGGGGGGACGGGGAACACTGAAGCTTTCTTT. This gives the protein CAISEGGTGNTEAFF.

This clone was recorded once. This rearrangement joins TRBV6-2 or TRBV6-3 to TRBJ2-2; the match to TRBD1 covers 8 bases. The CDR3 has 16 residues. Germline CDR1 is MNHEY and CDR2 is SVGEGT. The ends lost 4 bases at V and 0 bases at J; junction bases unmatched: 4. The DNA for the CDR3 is TGTGCCAGCAGTTCCGGACAGGGTTCGAACACCGGGGAGCTGTTTTTT. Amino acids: CASSSGQGSNTGELFF.

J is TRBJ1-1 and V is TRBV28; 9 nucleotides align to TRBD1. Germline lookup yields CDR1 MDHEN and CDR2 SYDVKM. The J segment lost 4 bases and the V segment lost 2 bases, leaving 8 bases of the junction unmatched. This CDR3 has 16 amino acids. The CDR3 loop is CASSLGYRGRGTEAFF. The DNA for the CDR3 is TGTGCCAGCAGTTTAGGCTACAGGGGGCGCGGCACTGAAGCTTTCTTT.